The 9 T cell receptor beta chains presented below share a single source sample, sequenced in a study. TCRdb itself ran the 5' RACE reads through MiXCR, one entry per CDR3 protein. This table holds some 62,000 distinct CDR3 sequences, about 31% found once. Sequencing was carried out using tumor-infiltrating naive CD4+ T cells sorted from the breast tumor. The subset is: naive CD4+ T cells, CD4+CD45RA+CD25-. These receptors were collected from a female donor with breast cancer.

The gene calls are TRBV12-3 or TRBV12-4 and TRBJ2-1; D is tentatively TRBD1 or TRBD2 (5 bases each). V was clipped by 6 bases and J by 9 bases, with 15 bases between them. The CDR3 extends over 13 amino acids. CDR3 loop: CASSRETGREQFF. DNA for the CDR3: TGTGCCAGCAGCCGCGAAACGGGGCGTGAGCAGTTCTTC.

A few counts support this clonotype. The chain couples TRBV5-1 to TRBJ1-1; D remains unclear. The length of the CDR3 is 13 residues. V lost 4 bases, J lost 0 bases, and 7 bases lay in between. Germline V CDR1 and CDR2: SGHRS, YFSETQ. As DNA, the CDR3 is TGCGCCAGCAGCGACCACGTGAACACTGAAGCTTTCTTT. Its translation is CASSDHVNTEAFF. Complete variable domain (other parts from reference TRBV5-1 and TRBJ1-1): KAGVTQTPRYLIKTRGQQVTLSCSPISGHRSVSWYQQTPGQGLQFLFEYFSETQRNKGNFPGRFSGRQFSNSRSEMNVSTLELGDSALYLCASSDHVNTEAFFGQGTRLTVV.

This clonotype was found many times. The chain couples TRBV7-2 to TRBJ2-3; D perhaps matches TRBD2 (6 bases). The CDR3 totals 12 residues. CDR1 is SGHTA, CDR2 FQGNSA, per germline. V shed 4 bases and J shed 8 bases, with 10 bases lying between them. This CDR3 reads CASSSRLVTQYF. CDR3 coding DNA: TGTGCCAGCAGCTCGAGACTAGTTACGCAGTATTTT.

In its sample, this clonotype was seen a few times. The CDR3 sequence is CASSYGTGEGRGYTF. CDR3 bases: TGTGCCAGCAGCTATGGAACAGGGGAAGGTCGGGGCTACACCTTC. This chain uses TRBV7-9 with TRBJ1-2, with 7 bases aligning to TRBD1. The ends lost 4 bases at V and 8 bases at J; junction bases unmatched: 13. Germline V gene data show CDR1 as SEHNR and CDR2 as FQNEAQ (reference sequence). The CDR3 runs 15 residues.

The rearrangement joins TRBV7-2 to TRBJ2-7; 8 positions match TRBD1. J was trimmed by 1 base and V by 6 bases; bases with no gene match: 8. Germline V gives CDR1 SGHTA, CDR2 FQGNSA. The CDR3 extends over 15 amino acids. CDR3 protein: CASRSQTGASYEQYF. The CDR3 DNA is TGTGCCAGCAGGAGCCAGACAGGGGCGTCCTACGAGCAGTACTTC.

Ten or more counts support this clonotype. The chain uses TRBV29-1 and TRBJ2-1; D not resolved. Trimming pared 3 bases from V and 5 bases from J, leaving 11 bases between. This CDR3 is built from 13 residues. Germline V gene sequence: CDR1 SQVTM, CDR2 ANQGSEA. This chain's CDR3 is CSVESTIDNEQFF. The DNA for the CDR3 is TGCAGCGTTGAGAGCACGATAGACAATGAGCAGTTCTTC.

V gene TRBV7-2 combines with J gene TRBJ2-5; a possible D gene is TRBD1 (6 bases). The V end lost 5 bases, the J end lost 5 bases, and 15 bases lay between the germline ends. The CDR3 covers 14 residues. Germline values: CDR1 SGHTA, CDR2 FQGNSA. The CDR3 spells CTSSPRGGAETQYF. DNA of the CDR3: TGTACCAGCAGCCCAAGAGGGGGAGCGGAGACCCAGTACTTC.

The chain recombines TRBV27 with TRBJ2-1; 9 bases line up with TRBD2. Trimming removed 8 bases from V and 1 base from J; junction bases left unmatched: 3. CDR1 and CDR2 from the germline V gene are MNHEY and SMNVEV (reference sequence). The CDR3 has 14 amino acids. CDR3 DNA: TGTGCCAGCCATCTAGCGGGGTCCTACAATGAGCAGTTCTTC. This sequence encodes CASHLAGSYNEQFF.

The CDR3 spells CASSKDGGNGYTF. CDR3 in DNA: TGTGCCAGCAGCAAAGATGGGGGAAATGGCTACACCTTC. This sequence joins TRBV7-3 and TRBJ1-2; tentatively, D is TRBD1 (5 bases). The V gene lost 5 bases and the J gene lost 6 bases, with 13 bases spanning the gap. Per the germline V gene, CDR1 is SGHTA and CDR2 is FQGTGA. The CDR3 consists of 13 residues.